These 20 T cell receptor beta chains share one sample of origin, sequenced in a study of shared clonotypes between healthy human individuals. The method was immunoSEQ multiplex PCR; TCRdb's version includes in-frame clones alone and lacks a portion of them. The profile shows 600,000 or so clones, 95% to 98% of them singletons. Cells designated naive CD8 were CD45RO-negative and were positively selected for CCR7, with terminally differentiated effector memory CD45RA+ cells excluded. The source material was naive CD8+ T cells sorted from blood. Receptors were obtained from a man in his thirties or forties in good health.

This chain connects TRBV10-1 to TRBJ2-1; 10 bases match TRBD2. This CDR3 has 14 amino acids. Per germline, CDR1 WNHNN and CDR2 SYGVQD (reference sequence). J gave up 7 bases and V 4 bases, and 4 bases lay outside the gene matches. The CDR3 protein is CASSGLAGLNEQFF. CDR3 bases: TGCGCCAGCAGTGGACTAGCGGGTTTGAATGAGCAGTTCTTC.

This clone appeared once. The V and J genes are TRBV9 and TRBJ2-3; no clear D. CDR1 is SGDLS, CDR2 YYNGEE, per germline. The CDR3 contains 13 residues. Between the trimmed V and J ends, which lost 7 bases and 3 bases, there was a span of 12 bases. The CDR3 loop reads CASGPEGTDTQYF. The CDR3 DNA is TGTGCCAGCGGTCCGGAAGGTACAGATACGCAGTATTTT.

This chain joins TRBV11-2 and TRBJ2-1, with a possible D match to TRBD2 (6 bases). This CDR3 is 15 amino acids long. V lost 3 bases and J lost 2, with 11 bases in between. CDR1 is SGHAT and CDR2 is FQNNGV in the germline V gene. The CDR3 nucleotides are TGTGCCAGCAGCTTTTGGACTACGGCCTACAATGAGCAGTTCTTC. Translation gives CASSFWTTAYNEQFF.

A word on this clone: The same CDR3 is also encoded by other DNA sequences in this sample. This rearrangement joins TRBV9 to TRBJ2-7, with D hard to call. CDR3 size: 14 residues. CDR1 SGDLS and CDR2 YYNGEE come from the germline V gene. The ends were cut back, 0 bases at V and 0 bases at J, with 7 bases in the middle. Written as DNA, the CDR3 is TGTGCCAGCAGCGTAGATCCCGGCTCCTACGAGCAGTACTTC. This codes for CASSVDPGSYEQYF.

This chain joins TRBV7-9 and TRBJ2-7; tentatively, D is TRBD2 (6 bases). Germline-derived CDR1 and CDR2 are SEHNR and FQNEAQ (reference sequence). Trimming left V 0 bases short and J 0 bases short, with 15 bases between. This CDR3 comprises 17 residues. The CDR3 reads CASSLASEGPYSYEQYF. CDR3 nucleotide sequence: TGTGCCAGCAGCTTAGCGTCGGAGGGGCCTTACTCCTACGAGCAGTACTTC. Full variable domain (remainder filled in from reference TRBV7-9 and TRBJ2-7): DTGVSQNPRHKITKRGQNVTFRCDPISEHNRLYWYRQTLGQGPEFLTYFQNEAQLEKSRLLSDRFSAERPKGSFSTLEIQRTEQGDSAMYLCASSLASEGPYSYEQYFGPGTRLTVT.

This sequence joins TRBV19 and TRBJ2-7, with D possibly TRBD1 on 6 matching bases. This CDR3 is 13 amino acids long. Per the germline V gene, CDR1 is LNHDA and CDR2 is SQIVND (reference sequence). V dropped 7 bases and J dropped 3 bases, with 13 bases sitting between them. This CDR3 is CASTPGTFYEQYF. Written as DNA, the CDR3 is TGTGCCAGTACCCCGGGGACATTCTACGAGCAGTACTTC.

This clone was detected only once. The chain carries TRBV11-3 and TRBJ2-7; D assignment may be TRBD1 or TRBD2 (5 bases each). The CDR3 loop spans 15 amino acids. CDR1 is SGHNT, CDR2 YENEEA, per germline. Trimming pared 5 bases from V and 1 base from J, leaving 15 bases between. The DNA for the CDR3 is TGTGCCAGCAGCCTAGGACTGGGGGATTCCTACGAGCAGTACTTC. Its translation: CASSLGLGDSYEQYF.

The gene calls are TRBV30 and TRBJ2-7; D possibly matches TRBD1 or TRBD2 (5 bases each). V lost 1 base and J lost 2, with 12 bases in between. The CDR3 has 14 residues. Germline loops: CDR1 GTSNPN, CDR2 SVGIG (reference sequence). In nucleotides, the CDR3 is TGTGCCTGGAGTGCCGGGACGGCCACCTACGAGCAGTACTTC. Translating it yields CAWSAGTATYEQYF.

The V and J genes are TRBV18 and TRBJ2-7, with no clear D. The CDR3 spans 18 residues. With 6 bases removed from V and 0 bases from J, the gap between germline ends came to 24 bases. Germline-derived CDR1 and CDR2 are KGHSH and LQKENI. Written as DNA, the CDR3 is TGTGCCAGCTCCGACGCGTGGCTCATTACCTCGAGCTCCTACGAGCAGTACTTC. This gives the protein CASSDAWLITSSSYEQYF.

As concerns this clone: A junction end diverges from the germline sequence, so it may reflect a read error. V is TRBV27 and J is TRBJ2-3; 7 nucleotides align to TRBD1. This CDR3 has 14 residues. Per the germline V gene, CDR1 is MNHEY and CDR2 is SMNVEV (reference sequence). The CDR3 sequence is CASSSLNTGDPVIF. As DNA, the CDR3 is TGTGCCAGCAGTTCCCTAAACACAGGGGACCCCGTAATATTT.

The sample holds one count of this clone. The V call is TRBV4-1, the J call TRBJ2-3, with D maybe TRBD2 (5 bases). The CDR3 runs to 14 residues. In germline, CDR1 is MGHRA, CDR2 YSYEKL. Trimming left V 1 base short and J 2 bases short, with 7 bases between. CDR3 in amino acids: CASSQGGVTDTQYF. The CDR3 DNA reads TGCGCCAGCAGCCAAGGGGGAGTCACAGATACGCAGTATTTT.

The sample holds one count of this clone. The gene calls are TRBV9 and TRBJ2-5; TRBD2 aligns across 11 bases. This CDR3 comprises 15 residues. CDR1 and CDR2 (germline): SGDLS, YYNGEE. V gave up 3 bases and J gave up 0 bases; unmatched junction bases: 1. The DNA of the CDR3 is TGTGCCAGCAGCGGGGGACTAGCGGACCAAGAGACCCAGTACTTC. Protein product: CASSGGLADQETQYF.

The chain couples TRBV7-9 to TRBJ2-1; weak D call: TRBD2 (5 bases). The CDR3 is 13 residues long. The germline CDR1 and CDR2 sequences are SEHNR and FQNEAQ (reference sequence). Between the trimmed V and J ends, which lost 2 bases and 6 bases, there was a span of 8 bases. The CDR3 DNA follows: TGTGCCAGCAGCTTACCGAGGGCCAATGAGCAGTTCTTC. It yields the protein CASSLPRANEQFF. Complete variable domain (other parts from reference TRBV7-9 and TRBJ2-1): DTGVSQNPRHKITKRGQNVTFRCDPISEHNRLYWYRQTLGQGPEFLTYFQNEAQLEKSRLLSDRFSAERPKGSFSTLEIQRTEQGDSAMYLCASSLPRANEQFFGPGTRLTVL.

The chain combines TRBV30 with TRBJ1-5; TRBD1 is a possible D gene (6 bases). CDR1 and CDR2 from the germline V gene are GTSNPN and SVGIG (reference sequence). Trimming cost V 2 bases and J 5 bases, with 10 bases left between them. The CDR3 is 13 amino acids. CDR3 nucleotides: TGTGCCTGGAGTACGGCAGGGGATCAGCCCCAGCATTTT. Encoded protein: CAWSTAGDQPQHF. Complete variable domain (other parts from reference TRBV30 and TRBJ1-5): SQTIHQWPATLVQPVGSPLSLECTVEGTSNPNLYWYRQAAGRGLQLLFYSVGIGQISSEVPQNLSASRPQDRQFILSSKKLLLSDSGFYLCAWSTAGDQPQHFGDGTRLSIL.

The V and J genes are TRBV7-2 and TRBJ1-2, with D uncertain. This CDR3 spans 13 amino acids. Trimming cost V 2 bases and J 6 bases, with 10 bases left between them. CDR1 is SGHTA, CDR2 FQGNSA, per germline. The CDR3 sequence: CASSLILRDGYTF. The CDR3 DNA follows: TGTGCCAGCAGCTTAATCCTCCGCGATGGCTACACCTTC.

The chain has TRBV9 and TRBJ1-1, with D perhaps TRBD1 (5 bases). Per the germline V gene, CDR1 is SGDLS and CDR2 is YYNGEE. V gave up 2 bases and J gave up 0 bases, with 8 bases separating them. The CDR3 consists of 14 residues. The CDR3 sequence is CASSVGHLNTEAFF. Here the CDR3 DNA reads TGTGCCAGCAGCGTCGGACACCTGAACACTGAAGCTTTCTTT.

V is TRBV10-2 and J is TRBJ2-3, with D possibly TRBD2 on 5 matching bases. The germline V gene encodes CDR1 WSHSY and CDR2 SAAADI. This CDR3 is 16 amino acids long. Deletions cut 7 bases from V and 2 bases from J, with 19 bases between. The CDR3 sequence: CASTLVAPAYTDTQYF. DNA for the CDR3: TGCGCCAGCACCCTAGTAGCGCCGGCTTACACAGATACGCAGTATTTT.

The chain couples TRBV7-9 to TRBJ2-7; D gene uncertain. Trimming took off 5 bases at V and 0 bases at J, with 11 bases between the two ends. The CDR3 extends over 14 amino acids. Germline V lookup: CDR1 SEHNR, CDR2 FQNEAQ (reference sequence). As DNA, the CDR3 is TGTGCCAGCAGCCCACTTCCAATCTCCTACGAGCAGTACTTC. Amino acid sequence: CASSPLPISYEQYF.

V usage is TRBV6-5 and J usage is TRBJ2-7; maybe TRBD1 (5 bases). The CDR3 spans 13 residues. V was shortened by 0 bases and J by 5 bases, with 8 bases between the two germline ends. Germline CDR1 reads MNHEY; CDR2 reads SVGAGI. The CDR3 spells CASSYSGAHEQYF. CDR3 DNA: TGTGCCAGCAGTTACTCAGGGGCCCACGAGCAGTACTTC.

This chain uses TRBV7-9 with TRBJ1-4; unclear D gene. The CDR3 is 15 residues long. The V end was cut by 3 bases, the J end by 0 bases, with 8 bases between. Per germline, CDR1 SEHNR and CDR2 FQNEAQ (reference sequence). CDR3 sequence: CASSFPKATNEKLFF. The CDR3 nucleotides are TGTGCCAGCAGCTTCCCCAAGGCAACTAATGAAAAACTGTTTTTT.